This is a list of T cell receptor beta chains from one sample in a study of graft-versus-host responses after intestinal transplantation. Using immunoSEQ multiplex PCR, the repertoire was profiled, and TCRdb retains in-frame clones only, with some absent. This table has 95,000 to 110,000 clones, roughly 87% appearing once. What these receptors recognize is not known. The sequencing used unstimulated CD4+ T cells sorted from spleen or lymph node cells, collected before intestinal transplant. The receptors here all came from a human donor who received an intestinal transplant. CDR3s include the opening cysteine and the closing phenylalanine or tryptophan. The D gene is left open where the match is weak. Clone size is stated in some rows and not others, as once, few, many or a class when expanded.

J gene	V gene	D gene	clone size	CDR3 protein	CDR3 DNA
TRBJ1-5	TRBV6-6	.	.	CASRASRRNQPQHF	TGTGCCAGCAGAGCGTCCAGGAGGAATCAGCCCCAGCATTTT
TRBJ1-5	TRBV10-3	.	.	CAISEDRVGNQPQHF	TGTGCCATCAGTGAGGATCGGGTGGGCAATCAGCCCCAGCATTTT
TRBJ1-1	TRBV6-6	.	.	CATYTELNTEAFF	TGTGCCACCTACACAGAACTGAACACTGAAGCTTTCTTT
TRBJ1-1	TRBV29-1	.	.	CSVEDTTGGEAFF	TGCAGCGTTGAAGATACGACTGGGGGTGAAGCTTTCTTT
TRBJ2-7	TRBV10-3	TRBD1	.	CAISGQGAYEQYF	TGTGCCATCAGCGGACAGGGGGCTTACGAGCAGTACTTC
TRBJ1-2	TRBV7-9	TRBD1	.	CASSNSAGGNYGYTF	TGTGCCAGCAGCAACTCGGCAGGGGGGAACTATGGCTACACCTTC
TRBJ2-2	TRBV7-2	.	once	CASSSLLGVYGTGELFF	TGTGCCAGCAGCTCATTACTAGGTGTCTACGGCACCGGGGAGCTGTTTTTT
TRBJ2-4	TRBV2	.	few	CASSPSGNTNIQYF	TGTGCCAGCAGTCCGTCGGGGAATACTAACATTCAGTACTTC
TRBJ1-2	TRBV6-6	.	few	CASSEGDYGYTF	TGTGCCAGCAGCGAAGGTGACTATGGCTACACCTTC
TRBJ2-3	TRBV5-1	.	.	CASSLGQRGDTQYF	TGCGCCAGCAGCTTAGGACAGAGGGGGGATACGCAGTATTTT
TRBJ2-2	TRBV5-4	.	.	CASSGPGSTGELFF	TGTGCCAGCAGTGGGCCAGGGAGCACCGGGGAGCTGTTTTTT
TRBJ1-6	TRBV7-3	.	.	CASSSGVSGSPLHF	TGTGCCAGCAGTTCCGGGGTATCGGGTTCACCCCTCCACTTT
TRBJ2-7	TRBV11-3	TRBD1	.	CASSLGTGVFYEQYF	TGTGCCAGCAGCCTCGGGACAGGGGTTTTCTACGAGCAGTACTTC
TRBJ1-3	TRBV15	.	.	CATSRGGQTISGNTIYF	TGTGCCACCAGCAGAGGTGGGCAGACGATCTCTGGAAACACCATATATTTT
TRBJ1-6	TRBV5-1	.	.	CASSSQDSRNSPLHF	TGCGCCAGCAGCTCACAGGATTCGAGGAATTCACCCCTCCACTTT
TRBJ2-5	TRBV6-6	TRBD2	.	CASSLQSLAGVETQYF	TGTGCCAGCAGCCTACAATCACTAGCGGGAGTAGAGACCCAGTACTTC
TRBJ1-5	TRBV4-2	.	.	CASSQGHGLLNQPQHF	TGTGCCAGCAGCCAAGGCCACGGACTGCTCAATCAGCCCCAGCATTTT
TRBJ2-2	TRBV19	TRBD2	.	CASSIRLAGVTLNTGELFF	TGTGCCAGTAGTATCCGACTAGCGGGAGTCACCCTAAACACCGGGGAGCTGTTTTTT
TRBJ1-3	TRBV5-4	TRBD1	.	CASSLDRGGGNTIYF	TGTGCCAGCAGCTTGGACAGGGGGGGTGGAAACACCATATATTTT
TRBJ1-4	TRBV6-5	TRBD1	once	CASSINRGLDEKLFF	TGTGCCAGCAGCATTAACAGGGGACTGGATGAAAAACTGTTTTTT
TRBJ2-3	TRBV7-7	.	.	CASSFSDRDTQYF	TGTGCCAGCAGCTTTAGCGACCGGGATACGCAGTATTTT
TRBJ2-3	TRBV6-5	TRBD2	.	CASSAGTRAQYF	TGTGCCAGCAGCGCCGGGACTAGGGCGCAGTATTTT
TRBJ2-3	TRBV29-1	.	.	CSAGTGGAGTQYF	TGCAGCGCTGGGACTGGAGGCGCAGGTACGCAGTATTTT
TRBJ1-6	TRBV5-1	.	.	CASSPKSTAQGRSPLHF	TGCGCCAGCAGCCCAAAATCGACAGCCCAGGGACGTTCACCCCTCCACTTT
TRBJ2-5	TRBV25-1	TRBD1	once	CASSEPTGARETQYF	TGTGCCAGCAGTGAACCTACAGGGGCCCGGGAGACCCAGTACTTC
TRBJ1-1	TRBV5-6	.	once	CASSFYRTEAFF	TGTGCCAGCAGCTTCTACAGGACTGAAGCTTTCTTT
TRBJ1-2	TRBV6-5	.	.	CASSYSYKVPSYGYTF	TGTGCCAGCAGTTACTCGTATAAGGTACCCTCGTATGGCTACACCTTC
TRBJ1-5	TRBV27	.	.	CASSLGGWQNQPQHF	TGTGCCAGCAGTTTGGGGGGTTGGCAGAATCAGCCCCAGCATTTT